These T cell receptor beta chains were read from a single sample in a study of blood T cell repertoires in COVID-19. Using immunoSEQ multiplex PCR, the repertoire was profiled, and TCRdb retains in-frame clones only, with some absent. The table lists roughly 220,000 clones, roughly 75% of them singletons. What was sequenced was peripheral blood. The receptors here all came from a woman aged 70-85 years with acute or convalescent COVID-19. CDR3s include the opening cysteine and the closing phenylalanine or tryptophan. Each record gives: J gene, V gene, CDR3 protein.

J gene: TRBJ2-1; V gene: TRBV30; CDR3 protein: CAWSRGNEQFF
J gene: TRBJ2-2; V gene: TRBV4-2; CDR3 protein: CASSQAASGRAIPGELFF
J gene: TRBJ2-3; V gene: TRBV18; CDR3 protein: CASSAQGARTDTQYF
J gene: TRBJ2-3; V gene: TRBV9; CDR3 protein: CASSVTSGTPDYSSTDTQYF
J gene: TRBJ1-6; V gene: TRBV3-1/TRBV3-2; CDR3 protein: CASSQARNSPLHF
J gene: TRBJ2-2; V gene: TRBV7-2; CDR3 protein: CASSHRSGISGELFF
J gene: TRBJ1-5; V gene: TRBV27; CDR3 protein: CASSYKPSNQPQHF
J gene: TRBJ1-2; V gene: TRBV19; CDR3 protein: CASSFDIGGYTF
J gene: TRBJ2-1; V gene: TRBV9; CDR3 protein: CASSVAAGGGDEQFF
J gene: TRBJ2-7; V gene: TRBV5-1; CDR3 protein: CASSLSTSGKTYEQYF
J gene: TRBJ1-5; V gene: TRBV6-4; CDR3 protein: CASSEQGPPQPQHF
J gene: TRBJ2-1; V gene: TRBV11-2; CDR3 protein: CASSLELAGGSNEQFF
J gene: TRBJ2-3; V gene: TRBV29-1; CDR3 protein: CSVERRLAELTDTQYF
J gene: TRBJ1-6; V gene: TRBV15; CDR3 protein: CATSIYRVSSPLHF
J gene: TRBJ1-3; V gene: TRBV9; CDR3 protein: CASSEQSAGNTIYF
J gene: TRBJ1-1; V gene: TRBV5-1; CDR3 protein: CASSLGGENTEAFF
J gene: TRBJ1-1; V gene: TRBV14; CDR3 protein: CASSQGQINSLNTEAFF
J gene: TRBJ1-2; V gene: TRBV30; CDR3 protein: CASVPGGILSGYTF
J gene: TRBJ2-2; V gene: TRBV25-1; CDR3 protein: CASRGQFTGELFF
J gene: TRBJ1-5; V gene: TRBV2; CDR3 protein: CASSAGQNQPQHF
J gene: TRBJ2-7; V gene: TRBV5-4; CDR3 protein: CASRRDSSYEQYF
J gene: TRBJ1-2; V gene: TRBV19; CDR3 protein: CASSIPTGAGYGYTF
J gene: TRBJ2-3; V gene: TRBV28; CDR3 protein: CASSLFHPQEPRTDTQYF
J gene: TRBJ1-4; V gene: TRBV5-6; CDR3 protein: CASSLDRKTTNEKLFF
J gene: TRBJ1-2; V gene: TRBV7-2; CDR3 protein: CASSLRMDTAYGYTF
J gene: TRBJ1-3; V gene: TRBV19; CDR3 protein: CASSLTGSTHSGNTIYF
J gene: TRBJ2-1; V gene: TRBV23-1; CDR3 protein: CASSQSQVSSYNEQFF
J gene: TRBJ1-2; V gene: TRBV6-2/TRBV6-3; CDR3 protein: CASSYLGEVGYTF
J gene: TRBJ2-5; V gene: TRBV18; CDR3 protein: CASSPLHETQYF
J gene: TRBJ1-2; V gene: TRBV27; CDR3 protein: CASSPLTGDGYTF
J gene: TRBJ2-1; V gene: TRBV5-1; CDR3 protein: CASSTRAPSGTYNEQFF
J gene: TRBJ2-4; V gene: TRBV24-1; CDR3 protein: CATSDSRLAGAAKNIQYF
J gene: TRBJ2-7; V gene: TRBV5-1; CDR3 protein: CASSSQGYEQYF
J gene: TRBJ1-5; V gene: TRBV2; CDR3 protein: CASNSGSTRQPQHF
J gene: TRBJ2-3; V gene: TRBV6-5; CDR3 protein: CASSTGTGTDTQYF
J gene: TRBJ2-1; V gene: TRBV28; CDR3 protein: CASIFASGNEQFF
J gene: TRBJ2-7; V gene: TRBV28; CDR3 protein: CASGWGLAGGRGEQYF
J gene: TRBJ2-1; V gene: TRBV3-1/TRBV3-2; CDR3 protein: CASSHPGRGSEQFF
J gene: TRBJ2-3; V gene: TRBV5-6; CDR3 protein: CASSFWTHSSTDTQYF
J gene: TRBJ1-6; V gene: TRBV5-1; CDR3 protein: CASSPGLSANSPLHF
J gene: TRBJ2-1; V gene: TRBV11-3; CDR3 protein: CASSLDPGLTNEQFF
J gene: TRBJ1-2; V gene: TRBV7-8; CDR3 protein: CASSLGAPTGDYGYTF
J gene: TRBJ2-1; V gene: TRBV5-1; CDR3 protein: CASSLGLAGAYNEQFF
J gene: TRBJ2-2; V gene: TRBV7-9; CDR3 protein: CASSGTSGYTGELFF